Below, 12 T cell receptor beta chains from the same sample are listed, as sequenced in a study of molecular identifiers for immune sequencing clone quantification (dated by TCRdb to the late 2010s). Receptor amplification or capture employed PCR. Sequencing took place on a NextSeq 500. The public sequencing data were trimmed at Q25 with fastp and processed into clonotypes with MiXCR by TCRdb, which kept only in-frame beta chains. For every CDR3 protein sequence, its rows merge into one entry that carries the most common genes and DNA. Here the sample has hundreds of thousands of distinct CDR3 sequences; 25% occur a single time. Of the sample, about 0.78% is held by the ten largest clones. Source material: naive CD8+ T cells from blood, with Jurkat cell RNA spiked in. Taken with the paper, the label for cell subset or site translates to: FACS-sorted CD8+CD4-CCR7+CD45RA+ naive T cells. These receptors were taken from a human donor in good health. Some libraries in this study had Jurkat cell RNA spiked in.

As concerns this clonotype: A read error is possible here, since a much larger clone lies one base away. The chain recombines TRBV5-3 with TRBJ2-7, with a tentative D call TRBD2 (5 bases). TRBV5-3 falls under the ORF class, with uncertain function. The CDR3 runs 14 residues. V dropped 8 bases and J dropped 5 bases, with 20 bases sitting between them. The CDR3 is CASSTGSSFHEQYF. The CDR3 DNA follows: TGTGCCAGCAGCACCGGGTCTAGCTTCCACGAGCAGTACTTC.

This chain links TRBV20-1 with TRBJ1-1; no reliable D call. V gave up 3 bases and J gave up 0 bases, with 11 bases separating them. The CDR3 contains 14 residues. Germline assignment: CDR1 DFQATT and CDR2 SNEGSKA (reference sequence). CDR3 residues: CSARSFKLNTEAFF. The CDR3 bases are TGCAGTGCTAGGAGTTTTAAACTGAACACTGAAGCTTTCTTT.

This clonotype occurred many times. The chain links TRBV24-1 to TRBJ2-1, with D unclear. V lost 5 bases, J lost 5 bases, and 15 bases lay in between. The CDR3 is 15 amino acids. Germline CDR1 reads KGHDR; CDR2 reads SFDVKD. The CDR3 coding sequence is TGTGCCACCAGTGCCCTGGTGGCGGCAGACAATGAGCAGTTCTTC. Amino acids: CATSALVAADNEQFF.

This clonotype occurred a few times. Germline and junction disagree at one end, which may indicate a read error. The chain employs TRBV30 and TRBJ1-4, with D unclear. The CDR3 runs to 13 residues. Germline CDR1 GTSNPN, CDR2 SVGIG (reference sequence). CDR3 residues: CARSHATNEKLFF. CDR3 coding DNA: TGTGCCCGGAGCCATGCAACTAATGAAAAACTGTTTTTT. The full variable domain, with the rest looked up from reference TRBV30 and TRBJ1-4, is SQTIHQWPATLVQPVGSPLSLECTVEGTSNPNLYWYRQAAGRGLQLLFYSVGIGQISSEVPQNLSASRPQDRQFILSSKKLLLSDSGFYLCARSHATNEKLFFGSGTQLSVL.

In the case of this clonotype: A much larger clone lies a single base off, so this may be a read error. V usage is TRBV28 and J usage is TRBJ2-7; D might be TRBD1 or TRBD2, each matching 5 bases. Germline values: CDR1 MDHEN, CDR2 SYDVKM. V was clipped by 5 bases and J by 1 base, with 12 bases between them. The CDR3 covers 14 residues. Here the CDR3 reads CASSIGTSSYEQYF. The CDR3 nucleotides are TGTGCCAGCAGTATAGGGACGTCTTCCTACGAGCAGTACTTC. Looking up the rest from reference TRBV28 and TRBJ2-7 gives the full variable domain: DVKVTQSSRYLVKRTGEKVFLECVQDMDHENMFWYRQDPGLGLRLIYFSYDVKMKEKGDIPEGYSVSREKKERFSLILESASTNQTSMYLCASSIGTSSYEQYFGPGTRLTVT.

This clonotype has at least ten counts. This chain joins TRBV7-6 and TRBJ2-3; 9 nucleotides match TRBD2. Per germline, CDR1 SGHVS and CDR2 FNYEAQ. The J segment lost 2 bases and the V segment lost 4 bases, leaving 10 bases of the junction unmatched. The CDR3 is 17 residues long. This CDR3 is CASSSPVAGADTDTQYF. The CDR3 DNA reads TGTGCCAGCAGCTCGCCGGTAGCGGGGGCAGACACAGATACGCAGTATTTT. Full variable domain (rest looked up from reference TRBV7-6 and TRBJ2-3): GAGVSQSPRYKVTKRGQDVALRCDPISGHVSLYWYRQALGQGPEFLTYFNYEAQQDKSGLPNDRFSAERPEGSISTLTIQRTEQRDSAMYRCASSSPVAGADTDTQYFGPGTRLTVL.

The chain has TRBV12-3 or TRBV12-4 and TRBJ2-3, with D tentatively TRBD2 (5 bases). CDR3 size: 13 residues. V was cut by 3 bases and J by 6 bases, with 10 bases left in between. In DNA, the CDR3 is TGTGCCAGCAGTTTGCGGGTGGGGGATACGCAGTATTTT. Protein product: CASSLRVGDTQYF.

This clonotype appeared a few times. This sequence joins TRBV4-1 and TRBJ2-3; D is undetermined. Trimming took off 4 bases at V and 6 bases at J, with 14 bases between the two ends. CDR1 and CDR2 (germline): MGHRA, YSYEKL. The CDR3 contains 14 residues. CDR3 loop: CASSPRWNGDTQYF. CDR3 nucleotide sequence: TGCGCCAGCAGCCCACGCTGGAATGGTGATACGCAGTATTTT.

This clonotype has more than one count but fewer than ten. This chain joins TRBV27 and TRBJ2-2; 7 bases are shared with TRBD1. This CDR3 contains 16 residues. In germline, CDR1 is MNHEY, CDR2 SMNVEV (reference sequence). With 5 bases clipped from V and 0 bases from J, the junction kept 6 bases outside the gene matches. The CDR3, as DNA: TGTGCCAGCAGTCCCGGACAGGTGTCGAACACCGGGGAGCTGTTTTTT. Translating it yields CASSPGQVSNTGELFF.

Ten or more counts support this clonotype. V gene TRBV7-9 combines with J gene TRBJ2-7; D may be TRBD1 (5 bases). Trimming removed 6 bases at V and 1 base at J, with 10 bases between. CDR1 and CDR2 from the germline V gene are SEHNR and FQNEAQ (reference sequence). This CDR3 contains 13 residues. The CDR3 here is CASSSRQSYEQYF. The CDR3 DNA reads TGTGCCAGCAGTTCACGACAGTCCTACGAGCAGTACTTC.

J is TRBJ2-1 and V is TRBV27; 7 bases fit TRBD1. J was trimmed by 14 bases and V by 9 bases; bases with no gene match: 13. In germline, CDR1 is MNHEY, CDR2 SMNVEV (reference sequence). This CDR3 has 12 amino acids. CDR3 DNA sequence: TGTGCCAGTAAAAGGACGGGACAGAGGGAGTTCTTC. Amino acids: CASKRTGQREFF.

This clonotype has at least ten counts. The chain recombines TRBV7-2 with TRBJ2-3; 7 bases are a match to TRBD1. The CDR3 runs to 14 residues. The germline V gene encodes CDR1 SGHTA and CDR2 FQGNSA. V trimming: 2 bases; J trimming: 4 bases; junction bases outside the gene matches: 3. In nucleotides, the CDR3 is TGTGCCAGCAGCTTACTAGGGGGCCCAGATACGCAGTATTTT. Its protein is CASSLLGGPDTQYF.